A selection of T cell receptor beta chains follows, all from one sample in a study of pediatric ulcerative colitis. TCRdb's table, derived via immunoSEQ multiplex PCR, lists solely in-frame clones and lacks some. Seen here are 30,000 to 35,000 clones, roughly three quarters observed once, and the top ten hold 0.9% to 1.2%. Sequenced: gut tissue. The source is a boy younger than 18 with mild ulcerative colitis. The CDR3 runs from the conserved cysteine through the conserved F or W. Each record gives: V gene, D gene, clone size, J gene, CDR3 DNA, CDR3 protein. A D gene is named only where the DNA matches it firmly. Expanded clones get a size class; other rows say once, few or many, or leave the size out.

>TRBV4-1|NA|NA|TRBJ2-7
TGCGCCAGCAGCCAAGGTTGGGGGCCAACACCTTACGAGCAGTACTTC
CASSQGWGPTPYEQYF
>TRBV15|NA|NA|TRBJ1-5
TGTGCCACCAGCAGAGGAGGAGGGAATTTTAATTTACCCCAGCATTTT
CATSRGGGNFNLPQHF
>TRBV4-1|TRBD2|NA|TRBJ2-3
TGCGCCAGCAGCCAAGATCGCCCGGGACTAGAGTGGCGGGATACGCAGTATTTT
CASSQDRPGLEWRDTQYF
>TRBV11-2|TRBD2|few|TRBJ2-5
TGTGCCAGCGGATCTAGCGGGTCTGCGTGGGAGACCCAGTACTTC
CASGSSGSAWETQYF
>TRBV7-2|NA|NA|TRBJ1-2
TGTGCCAGCAGCCCTCCCGGTCAGGGCCCTAACTATGGCTACACCTTC
CASSPPGQGPNYGYTF
>TRBV14|NA|NA|TRBJ2-7
TGTGCCAGCAGCCAGGCCTACGAGCAGTACTTC
CASSQAYEQYF
>TRBV5-1|TRBD1|few|TRBJ2-7
TGCGCCAGCAGCCCGACAGGGTACGAGCAGTACTTC
CASSPTGYEQYF
>TRBV27|TRBD1|few|TRBJ1-1
TGTGCCAGCAGTACACTGACGACAGGGGTTGGGATCAAAGCTTTCTTT
CASSTLTTGVGIKAFF
>TRBV15|NA|NA|TRBJ2-3
TGTGCCACCAGCGGAAACCCTAGTCCCTGGAGCACAGATACGCAGTATTTT
CATSGNPSPWSTDTQYF
>TRBV18|NA|NA|TRBJ1-2
TGTGCCAGCTCACCCCACAGGCGCTATGGCTACACCTTC
CASSPHRRYGYTF
>TRBV27|TRBD1|few|TRBJ2-7
TGTGCCAGCAGTATCCGACCGACAGGGGGCTACGAGCAGTACTTC
CASSIRPTGGYEQYF
>TRBV5-1|NA|NA|TRBJ2-3
TGCGCCAGCAGCTTGGGACATACTAGCACAGATACGCAGTATTTT
CASSLGHTSTDTQYF
>TRBV6-1|NA|NA|TRBJ2-5
TGTGCCAGCAGTGAATTCCTATTAGGGGCGGGGACAGAGACCCAGTACTTC
CASSEFLLGAGTETQYF
>TRBV18|NA|NA|TRBJ2-7
TGTGCCAGCTCACCAAGAACAGCCAGTATCTACGAGCAGTACTTC
CASSPRTASIYEQYF
>TRBV18|TRBD1|NA|TRBJ1-2
TGTGCCAGCTCACCCCTCCCAGGGGGTTTTAGCTATGGCTACACCTTC
CASSPLPGGFSYGYTF
>TRBV5-1|TRBD1|NA|TRBJ2-7
TGCGCCAGCAGCTGGGACAGGGGGCGCTACGAGCAGTACTTC
CASSWDRGRYEQYF
>TRBV9|NA|NA|TRBJ1-2
TGTGCCAGCAGCGTAGAGCATGCGGGGCAGCGTGGCTACACCTTC
CASSVEHAGQRGYTF
>TRBV15|TRBD1|few|TRBJ2-2
TGTGCCACCAGCAGAGGAGGCTGGACAGGGGGCACCGGGGAGCTGTTTTTT
CATSRGGWTGGTGELFF
>TRBV7-2|TRBD1|NA|TRBJ1-5
TGTGCCAGCAGCCGACAGGGGGATAGCAATCAGCCCCAGCATTTT
CASSRQGDSNQPQHF
>TRBV6-5|NA|few|TRBJ1-3
TGTGCCAGCAGCGCCTCGGTAGGAAACACCATATATTTT
CASSASVGNTIYF
>TRBV7-9|NA|NA|TRBJ2-2
TGTGCCAGCAGCTTAATAATCGATGGCGGGGAGCTGTTTTTT
CASSLIIDGGELFF
>TRBV9|NA|few|TRBJ1-6
TGTGCCAGCAGCAAGCGGGTAGGGCAGGGTAATTCACCCCTCCACTTT
CASSKRVGQGNSPLHF
>TRBV19|NA|medium-sized|TRBJ1-2
TGTGCCAGTAGTATAGTCGGGGGCGGCTATGGCTACACCTTC
CASSIVGGGYGYTF
>TRBV19|NA|NA|TRBJ1-4
TGTGCCAGTAGTAGTCTTCGGCGGTCGGCTTGGCCAACTAATGAAAAACTGTTTTTT
CASSSLRRSAWPTNEKLFF
>TRBV6-5|NA|NA|TRBJ1-3
TGTGCCAGCAGTTCACACGGGACTGCTGGAAACACCATATATTTT
CASSSHGTAGNTIYF
>TRBV4-1|NA|NA|TRBJ1-6
TGCGCCAGCAGCCAAGAAACACAGTTGGGCTCACCCCTCCACTTT
CASSQETQLGSPLHF
>TRBV11-2|NA|once|TRBJ2-5
TGTGCCAGCAGCCCTCAAACTAGGACGAGGGAGACCCAGTACTTC
CASSPQTRTRETQYF
>TRBV11-3|NA|once|TRBJ2-4
TGTGCCAGCAGCTTACAGGGGCCGACGGCTAACATTCAGTACTTC
CASSLQGPTANIQYF